This entry describes one T cell receptor beta chain. This sample was included in a study of blood T cell repertoires in COVID-19. About the research overall: COVID-19 samples from acute and convalescent phases originated in the United States, Italy and Spain. Nucleic acid was either cDNA or gDNA, and it came from T cells, B-cell-depleted T cells, or PBMCs.

Generated by immunoSEQ multiplex PCR, the TCRdb table keeps only in-frame clones and is missing some. The table records roughly 200,000 clones, around nine tenths of them present only once. CDR1 is SGHNT, CDR2 YENEEA, per germline. V was cut by 5 bases and J by 6 bases, with 11 bases left in between. CDR3 length: 13 residues. The TCR was taken from a man aged 55 to 70 who had recovered from COVID-19. This chain uses TRBV11-3 with TRBJ2-4; D ambiguous. Sequencing was performed on peripheral blood. CDR3 nucleotides: TGTGCCAGCAGCCCTACCCCAGGAAACATTCAGTACTTC. Amino acid sequence: CASSPTPGNIQYF.